These 5 T cell receptor beta chains were all obtained from the same sample, sequenced in a study of PD-1 blockade in classical Hodgkin lymphoma. Time point of the sample: cycle 4 day 1 (C4D1), after 5 to 7 weeks of nivolumab. All patients relapsed after autologous stem cell transplantation, and brentuximab vedotin exposure varied. The table came from immunoSEQ multiplex PCR; TCRdb's copy has only in-frame clones and leaves some out. The table lists approximately 39,000 clones, 77% of them singletons. The specimen comprised peripheral blood mononuclear cells (PBMCs), sampled before the fourth cycle of nivolumab. The receptors originated from a human donor with classical Hodgkin lymphoma.

The CDR3 DNA reads TGTGCCAGCAGCCGCGGATCTGCCAATGAGCAGTTCTTC. Its translation: CASSRGSANEQFF. This sequence joins TRBV11-2 and TRBJ2-1; D not certain. V lost 5 bases, J lost 6 bases, and 11 bases lay in between. CDR3 length: 13 residues. Germline assignment: CDR1 SGHAT and CDR2 FQNNGV.

CDR3 in amino acids: CASSTRTANYGYTF. For the CDR3, the DNA is TGTGCCAGCAGCACAAGGACGGCGAACTATGGCTACACCTTC. The gene calls are TRBV9 and TRBJ1-2; no reliable D call. Trimming shortened V by 4 bases and J by 2 bases, and 12 bases separated the two germline ends. The length of the CDR3 is 14 residues. Germline-derived CDR1 and CDR2 are SGDLS and YYNGEE.

The V and J genes are TRBV6-5 and TRBJ2-6; D is unclear. V lost 6 bases, J lost 4 bases, and 7 bases lay in between. The CDR3 is 13 amino acids. CDR1 and CDR2 from the germline V gene are MNHEY and SVGAGI. The CDR3 region is CASSRGGANVLTF. CDR3 coding DNA: TGTGCCAGCAGCCGTGGGGGGGCCAACGTCCTGACTTTC.

This clone occurred a few times. At one boundary the junction diverges from the germline segment, which might be a read error. The V gene is TRBV7-7, the J gene TRBJ2-7, with D maybe TRBD2 (5 bases). This CDR3 is built from 13 residues. The germline CDR1 and CDR2 sequences are SSHAT and FNYEAQ (reference sequence). The DNA of the CDR3 is TGTGCTAGCAGCTTATCCCTCCGGGATGAGCAGTACTTC. Residues: CASSLSLRDEQYF. The full variable domain, in which reference TRBV7-7 and TRBJ2-7 provide the parts outside the CDR3, is GAGVSQSPRYKVTKRGQDVTLRCDPISSHATLYWYQQALGQGPEFLTYFNYEAQPDKSGLPSDRFSAERPEGSISTLTIQRTEQRDSAMYRCASSLSLRDEQYFGPGTRLTVT.

The chain employs TRBV5-1 and TRBJ2-7; TRBD1 agrees at 11 bases. V trimming: 0 bases; J trimming: 4 bases; junction bases outside the gene matches: 6. The CDR3 totals 16 residues. Per the germline V gene, CDR1 is SGHRS and CDR2 is YFSETQ. The CDR3 nucleotides are TGCGCCAGCAGCTTGGCCGCCGGGACAGGGGGTTACGAGCAGTACTTC. It encodes CASSLAAGTGGYEQYF.